The clone carrying this TCR beta chain was found a few times. Trimming shortened V by 4 bases and J by 6 bases, and 10 bases separated the two germline ends. The CDR3 runs 12 residues. The data were obtained in a study of response to subunit inactivated influenza vaccine. Using its own MiXCR run on the RT-PCR reads, TCRdb lists one record per CDR3 protein. The table records more than 500,000 distinct CDR3 sequences, approximately 11% of them present only once. These records were also assigned to another study, of T cells expressing NK-cell markers. According to that study: 5'RACE template switching built TCR beta cDNA with unique molecular identifiers. A range of about 1.0-8% of CD8+ T cells consisted of dominant NKG2C+ clonotypes in 5 to 7 donors.

The sample here was PBMCs from blood, taken on the day of vaccination. The rearrangement uses TRBV12-3 or TRBV12-4 and TRBJ2-7; D might be TRBD2 (5 bases). This receptor was taken from a man between 45 and 60 years old who received an inactivated influenza vaccine. This CDR3 reads CASSSLAGEQYF. Here the CDR3 DNA reads TGTGCCAGCAGTTCCCTAGCAGGCGAGCAGTACTTC.